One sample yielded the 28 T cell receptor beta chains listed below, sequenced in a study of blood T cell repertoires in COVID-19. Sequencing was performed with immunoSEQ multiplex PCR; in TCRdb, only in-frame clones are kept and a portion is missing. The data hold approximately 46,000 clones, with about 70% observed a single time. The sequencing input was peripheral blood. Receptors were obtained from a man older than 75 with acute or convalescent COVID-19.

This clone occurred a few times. This chain's CDR3 is CASRTPQYSNQPQHF. The CDR3 DNA sequence: TGTGCCAGCAGGACACCCCAGTATAGCAATCAGCCCCAGCATTTT. The chain carries TRBV19 and TRBJ1-5; a weak D match, TRBD1 (5 bases). This CDR3 is 15 amino acids long. Trimming cost V 9 bases and J 0 bases, with 15 bases left between them. CDR1 is LNHDA and CDR2 is SQIVND in the germline V gene (reference sequence).

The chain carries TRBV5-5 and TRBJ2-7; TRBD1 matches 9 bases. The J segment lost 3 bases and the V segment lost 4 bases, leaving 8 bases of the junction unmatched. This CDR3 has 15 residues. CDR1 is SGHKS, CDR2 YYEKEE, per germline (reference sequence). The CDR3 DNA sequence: TGTGCCAGCAGCCCTGGGGGGACAGGGATCTACGAGCAGTACTTC. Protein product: CASSPGGTGIYEQYF.

CDR3 nucleotide sequence: TGTGCCAGCAGCCGCGCAACGACAGGTGCCTATGGCTACACCTTC. It yields the protein CASSRATTGAYGYTF. The chain has TRBV3-1 (or the pseudogene TRBV3-2) and TRBJ1-2; a possible D gene is TRBD1 (6 bases). From germline, CDR1 is LGHDT and CDR2 YNNKEL (reference sequence). Deletions cut 4 bases from V and 4 bases from J, with 16 bases between. The CDR3 spans 15 residues.

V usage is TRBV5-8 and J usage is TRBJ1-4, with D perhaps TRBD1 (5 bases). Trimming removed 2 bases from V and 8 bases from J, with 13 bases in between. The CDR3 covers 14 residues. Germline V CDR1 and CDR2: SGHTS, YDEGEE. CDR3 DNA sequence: TGTGCCAGCAGCTTAAGGCAGGGAAGCGAAAAACTGTTTTTT. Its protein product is CASSLRQGSEKLFF.

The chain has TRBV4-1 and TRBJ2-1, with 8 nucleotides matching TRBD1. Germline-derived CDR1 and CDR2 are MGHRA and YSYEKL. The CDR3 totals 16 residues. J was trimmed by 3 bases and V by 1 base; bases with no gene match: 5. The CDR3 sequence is CASSQVGRGHYNEQFF. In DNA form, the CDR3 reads TGCGCCAGCAGCCAAGTAGGCAGGGGGCACTACAATGAGCAGTTCTTC.

CDR3 in DNA: TGTGCCAGCAGTTCAACAGGGGTACGGAATCAGCCCCAGCATTTT. It encodes CASSSTGVRNQPQHF. The chain recombines TRBV27 with TRBJ1-5; 7 bases are shared with TRBD1. Germline-derived CDR1 and CDR2 are MNHEY and SMNVEV (reference sequence). This CDR3 is built from 15 residues. The junction had 7 bases not matched to a gene; V was cut back by 4 bases and J by 4 bases.

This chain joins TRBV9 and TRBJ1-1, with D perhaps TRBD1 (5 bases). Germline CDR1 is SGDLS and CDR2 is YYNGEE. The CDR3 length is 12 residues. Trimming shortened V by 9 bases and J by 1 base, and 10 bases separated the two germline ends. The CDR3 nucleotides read TGTGCCATCAAAACAGGGAACACTGAAGCTTTCTTT. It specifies CAIKTGNTEAFF.

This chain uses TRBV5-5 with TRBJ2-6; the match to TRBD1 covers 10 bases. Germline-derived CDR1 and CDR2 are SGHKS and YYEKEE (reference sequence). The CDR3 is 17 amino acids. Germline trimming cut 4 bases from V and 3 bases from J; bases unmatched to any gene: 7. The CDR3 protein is CASSRRQGADGANVLTF. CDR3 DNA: TGTGCCAGCAGCCGCCGACAGGGGGCGGATGGGGCCAACGTCCTGACTTTC. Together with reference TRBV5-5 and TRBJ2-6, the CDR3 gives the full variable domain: DAGVTQSPTHLIKTRGQQVTLRCSPISGHKSVSWYQQVLGQGPQFIFQYYEKEERGRGNFPDRFSARQFPNYSSELNVNALLLGDSALYLCASSRRQGADGANVLTFGAGSRLTVL.

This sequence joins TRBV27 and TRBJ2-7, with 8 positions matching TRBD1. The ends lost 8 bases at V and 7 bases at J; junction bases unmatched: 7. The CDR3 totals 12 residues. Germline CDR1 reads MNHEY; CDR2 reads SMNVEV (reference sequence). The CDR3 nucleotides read TGTGCCAGCTGGACAGGGACCCTGGAGCAGTACTTC. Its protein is CASWTGTLEQYF.

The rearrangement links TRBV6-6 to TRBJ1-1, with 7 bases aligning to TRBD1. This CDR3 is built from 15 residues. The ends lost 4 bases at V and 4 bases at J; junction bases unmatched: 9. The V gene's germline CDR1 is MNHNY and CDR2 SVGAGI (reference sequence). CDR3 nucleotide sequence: TGTGCCAGCAGTTCTATGACAGGGCACGGCACTGAAGCTTTCTTT. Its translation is CASSSMTGHGTEAFF.

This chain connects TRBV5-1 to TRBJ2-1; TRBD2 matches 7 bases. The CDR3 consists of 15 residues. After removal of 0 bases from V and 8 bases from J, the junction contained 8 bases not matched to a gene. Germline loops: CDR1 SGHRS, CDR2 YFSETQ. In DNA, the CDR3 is TGCGCCAGCAGCTTGGAGGTCGGGAGGAGCTATGAGCAGTTCTTC. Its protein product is CASSLEVGRSYEQFF.

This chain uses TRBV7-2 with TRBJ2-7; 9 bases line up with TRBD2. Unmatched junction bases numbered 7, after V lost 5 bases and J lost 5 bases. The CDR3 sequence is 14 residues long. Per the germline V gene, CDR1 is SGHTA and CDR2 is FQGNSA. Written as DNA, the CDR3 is TGTGCCAGCAGCCGGGCGGGAGGGAAGAACGAGCAGTACTTC. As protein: CASSRAGGKNEQYF. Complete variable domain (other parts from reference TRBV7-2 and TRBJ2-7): GAGVSQSPSNKVTEKGKDVELRCDPISGHTALYWYRQSLGQGLEFLIYFQGNSAPDKSGLPSDRFSAERTGGSVSTLTIQRTQQEDSAVYLCASSRAGGKNEQYFGPGTRLTVT.

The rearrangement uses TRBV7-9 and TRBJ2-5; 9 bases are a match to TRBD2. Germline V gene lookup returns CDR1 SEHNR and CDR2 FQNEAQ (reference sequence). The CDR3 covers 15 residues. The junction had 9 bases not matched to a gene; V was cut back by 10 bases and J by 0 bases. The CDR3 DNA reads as TGTGCCACCACCCTAGCGGGGTGGTACCAAGAGACCCAGTACTTC. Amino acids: CATTLAGWYQETQYF.

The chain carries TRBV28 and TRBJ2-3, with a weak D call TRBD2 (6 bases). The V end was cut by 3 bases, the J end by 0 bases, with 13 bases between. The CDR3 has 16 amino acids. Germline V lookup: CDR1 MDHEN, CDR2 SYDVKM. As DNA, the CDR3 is TGTGCCAGCAGTTTGGGGGGAGCGCCTAGCACAGATACGCAGTATTTT. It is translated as CASSLGGAPSTDTQYF.

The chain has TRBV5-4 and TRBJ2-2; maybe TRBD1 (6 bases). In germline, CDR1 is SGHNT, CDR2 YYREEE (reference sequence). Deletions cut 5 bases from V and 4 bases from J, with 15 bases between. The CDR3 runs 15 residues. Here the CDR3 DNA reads TGTGCCAGCAGGACGCAGGGGACGGGCACCGGGGAGCTGTTTTTT. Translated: CASRTQGTGTGELFF.

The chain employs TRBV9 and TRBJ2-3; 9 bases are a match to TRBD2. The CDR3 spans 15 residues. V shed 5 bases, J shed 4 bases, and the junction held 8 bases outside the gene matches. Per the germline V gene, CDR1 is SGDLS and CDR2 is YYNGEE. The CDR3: CASRTGTSPADTQYF. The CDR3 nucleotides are TGTGCCAGCAGAACCGGGACTAGCCCGGCAGATACGCAGTATTTT.

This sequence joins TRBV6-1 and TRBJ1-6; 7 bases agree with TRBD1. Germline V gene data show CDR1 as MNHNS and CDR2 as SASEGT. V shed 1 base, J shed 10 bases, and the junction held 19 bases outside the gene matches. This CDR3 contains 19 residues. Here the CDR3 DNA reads TGTGCCAGCAGTGAAGACAACAGGGGACCCCTTTATATGAGGTCACCCCTCCACTTT. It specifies CASSEDNRGPLYMRSPLHF.

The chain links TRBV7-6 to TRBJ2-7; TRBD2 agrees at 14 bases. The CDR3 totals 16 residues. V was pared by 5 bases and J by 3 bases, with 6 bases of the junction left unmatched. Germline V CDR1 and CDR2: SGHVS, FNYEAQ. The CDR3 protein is CASSAGLAGGYYEQYF. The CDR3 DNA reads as TGTGCCAGCAGCGCTGGACTAGCGGGAGGTTACTACGAGCAGTACTTC. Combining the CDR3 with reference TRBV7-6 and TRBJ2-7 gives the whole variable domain GAGVSQSPRYKVTKRGQDVALRCDPISGHVSLYWYRQALGQGPEFLTYFNYEAQQDKSGLPNDRFSAERPEGSISTLTIQRTEQRDSAMYRCASSAGLAGGYYEQYFGPGTRLTVT.

For the CDR3, the DNA is TGTGCCAGCAGTGAATTAGGGGCAGGCCGTGGTACCGGGGAGCTGTTTTTT. Its protein is CASSELGAGRGTGELFF. V usage is TRBV25-1 and J usage is TRBJ2-2; D is possibly TRBD1 (5 bases). V gave up 1 base and J gave up 5 bases, with 17 bases separating them. This CDR3 region has 17 residues. The germline V gene encodes CDR1 MGHDK and CDR2 SYGVNS.

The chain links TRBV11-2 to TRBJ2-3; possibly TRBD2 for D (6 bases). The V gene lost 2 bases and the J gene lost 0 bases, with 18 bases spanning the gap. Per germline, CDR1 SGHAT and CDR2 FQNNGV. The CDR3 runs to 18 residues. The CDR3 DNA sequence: TGTGCCAGCAGCTTACGAACCGGAGGCGGGACGAGCACAGATACGCAGTATTTT. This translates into CASSLRTGGGTSTDTQYF.

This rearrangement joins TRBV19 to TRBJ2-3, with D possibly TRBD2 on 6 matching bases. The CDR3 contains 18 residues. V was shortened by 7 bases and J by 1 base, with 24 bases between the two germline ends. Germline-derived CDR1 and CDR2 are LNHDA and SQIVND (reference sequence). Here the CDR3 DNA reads TGTGCCAGTAAAAGGGCAGGGAGGATTGGGAGCCGCACAGATACGCAGTATTTT. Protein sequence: CASKRAGRIGSRTDTQYF.

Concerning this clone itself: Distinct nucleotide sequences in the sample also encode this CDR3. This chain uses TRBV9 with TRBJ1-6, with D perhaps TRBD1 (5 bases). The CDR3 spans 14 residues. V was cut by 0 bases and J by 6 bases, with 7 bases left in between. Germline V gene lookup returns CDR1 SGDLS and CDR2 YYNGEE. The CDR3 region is CASSVGQGNSPLHF. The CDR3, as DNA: TGTGCCAGCAGCGTAGGGCAGGGTAATTCACCCCTCCACTTT.

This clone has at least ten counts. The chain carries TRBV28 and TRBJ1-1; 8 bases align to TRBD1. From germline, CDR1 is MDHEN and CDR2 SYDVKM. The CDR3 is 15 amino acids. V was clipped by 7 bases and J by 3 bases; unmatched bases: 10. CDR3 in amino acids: CASTFFGQGYTEAFF. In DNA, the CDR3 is TGTGCCAGCACCTTCTTTGGACAGGGATACACTGAAGCTTTCTTT.

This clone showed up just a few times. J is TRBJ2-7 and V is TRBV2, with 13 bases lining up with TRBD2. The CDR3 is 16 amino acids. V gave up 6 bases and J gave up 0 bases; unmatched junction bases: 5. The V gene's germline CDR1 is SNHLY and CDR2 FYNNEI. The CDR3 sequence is CASSLGLAGISYEQYF. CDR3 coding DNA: TGTGCCAGCAGCCTGGGACTAGCGGGAATCTCCTACGAGCAGTACTTC.

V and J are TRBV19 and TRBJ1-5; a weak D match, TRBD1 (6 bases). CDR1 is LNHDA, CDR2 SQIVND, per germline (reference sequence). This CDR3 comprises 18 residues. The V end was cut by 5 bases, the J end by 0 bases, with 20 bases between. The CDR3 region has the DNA TGTGCCAGTAGTTCCCTACCCAGGGGCGGGTTTAGCAATCAGCCCCAGCATTTT. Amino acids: CASSSLPRGGFSNQPQHF.

CDR3: CASSLGRDRVQETQYF. The CDR3 nucleotides read TGTGCCAGCAGCTTAGGGCGGGATAGGGTACAAGAGACCCAGTACTTC. The chain employs TRBV7-2 and TRBJ2-5, with a weak D call TRBD2 (6 bases). The CDR3 has 16 residues. The germline CDR1 and CDR2 sequences are SGHTA and FQGNSA. V dropped 1 base and J dropped 2 bases, with 14 bases sitting between them. Full variable domain (rest looked up from reference TRBV7-2 and TRBJ2-5): GAGVSQSPSNKVTEKGKDVELRCDPISGHTALYWYRQSLGQGLEFLIYFQGNSAPDKSGLPSDRFSAERTGGSVSTLTIQRTQQEDSAVYLCASSLGRDRVQETQYFGPGTRLLVL.

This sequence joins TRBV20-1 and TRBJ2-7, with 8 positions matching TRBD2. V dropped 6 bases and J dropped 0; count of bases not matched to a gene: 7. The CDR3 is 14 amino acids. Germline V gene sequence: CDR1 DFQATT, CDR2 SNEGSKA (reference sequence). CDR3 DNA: TGCAGTGCGAGTACTAGCGGAAGCTCCTACGAGCAGTACTTC. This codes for CSASTSGSSYEQYF.

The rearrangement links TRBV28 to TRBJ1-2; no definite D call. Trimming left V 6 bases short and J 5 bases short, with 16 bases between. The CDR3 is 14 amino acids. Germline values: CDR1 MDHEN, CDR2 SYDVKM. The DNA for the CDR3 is TGTGCCAGCAGCCCCAGGCGGAGGGTATATGGCTACACCTTC. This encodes CASSPRRRVYGYTF.